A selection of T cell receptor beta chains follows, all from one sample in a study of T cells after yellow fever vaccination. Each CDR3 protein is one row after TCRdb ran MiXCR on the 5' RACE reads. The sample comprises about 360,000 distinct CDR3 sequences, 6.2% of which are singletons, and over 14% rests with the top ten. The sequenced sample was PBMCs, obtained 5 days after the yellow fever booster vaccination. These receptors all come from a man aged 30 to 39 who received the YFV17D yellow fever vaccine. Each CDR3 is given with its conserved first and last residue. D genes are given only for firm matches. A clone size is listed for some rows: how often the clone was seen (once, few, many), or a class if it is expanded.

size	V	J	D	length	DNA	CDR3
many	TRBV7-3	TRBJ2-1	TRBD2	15	TGTGCCAGCAGCTTATCGAGACTAGCGGACAATGAGCAGTTCTTC	CASSLSRLADNEQFF
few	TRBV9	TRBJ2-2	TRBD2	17	TGTGCCAGCAGCGTGGGGACTAGCGGGAGGATCGGCGGGGAGCTGTTTTTT	CASSVGTSGRIGGELFF
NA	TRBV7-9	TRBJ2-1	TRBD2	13	TGTGCCAGCAGCTTCCGAGAAGCGGGGGTGATGTTCTTC	CASSFREAGVMFF
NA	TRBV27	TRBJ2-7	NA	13	TGTGCCAGCAGCCTTGACAAGGGCTACGAGCAGTACTTC	CASSLDKGYEQYF
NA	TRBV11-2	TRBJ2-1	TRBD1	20	TGTGCCAGCAGCTACATTCCGGGGACAGGGGGCAATAGGTCTTACAATGAGCAGTTCTTC	CASSYIPGTGGNRSYNEQFF
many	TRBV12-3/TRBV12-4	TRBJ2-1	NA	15	TGTGCCAGCAGGGCCGACAGAAGCTCCTACAATGAGCAGTTCTTC	CASRADRSSYNEQFF
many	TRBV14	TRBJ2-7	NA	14	TGTGCCAGCAGCCAGGTTCCCTGGGACCACGAGCAGTACTTC	CASSQVPWDHEQYF
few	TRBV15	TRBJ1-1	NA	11	TGTGCCACCAGCAGAGCAGATGAAGCTTTCTTT	CATSRADEAFF
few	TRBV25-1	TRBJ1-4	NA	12	TGTGCCAGCACCGGAACTAATGAAAAACTGTTTTTT	CASTGTNEKLFF
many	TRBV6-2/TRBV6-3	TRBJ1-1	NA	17	TGTGCCAGCAGCCCTCGGGGGGGAGGGACCATGAACACTGAAGCTTTCTTT	CASSPRGGGTMNTEAFF
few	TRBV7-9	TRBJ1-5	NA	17	TGTGCCAGCAGCTTAGAACGGCGTGGGACATTGTTCCAGCCCCAGCATTTT	CASSLERRGTLFQPQHF
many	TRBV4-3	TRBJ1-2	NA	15	TGCGCCAGCAGCCAAGATCGGGACTCTTGGTATGGCTACACCTTC	CASSQDRDSWYGYTF
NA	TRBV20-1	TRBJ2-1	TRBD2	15	TGCAGTGCTAGAGATTTGACGGGAGCGGGAAATGAGCAGTTCTTC	CSARDLTGAGNEQFF
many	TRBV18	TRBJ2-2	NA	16	TGTGCCAGCTCACCACCTTCCGGGGCGGGCACCGGGGAGCTGTTTTTT	CASSPPSGAGTGELFF
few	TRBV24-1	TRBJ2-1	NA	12	TGTGCCACGCTTAGCTCCTACAATGAGCAGTTCTTC	CATLSSYNEQFF
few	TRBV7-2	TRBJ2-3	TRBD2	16	TGTGCCAGCAGCTTAGGGACTAGCGGGGTCACAGATACGCAGTATTTT	CASSLGTSGVTDTQYF
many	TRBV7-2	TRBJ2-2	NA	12	TGTGCCAGCAGCGTTGGGGGCCGGGAGCTGTTTTTT	CASSVGGRELFF
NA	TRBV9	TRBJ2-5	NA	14	TGTGCCAGCAGCGTAGGGACAGTCCAAGAGACCCAGTACTTC	CASSVGTVQETQYF